This T cell receptor beta chain was profiled in a study of OX40 agonist ivuxolimab in advanced cancers. Study information: Treatment of patients was with ivuxolimab, an agonistic anti-OX40 (CD134) antibody. Aged roughly 23 to 85 with a mean of 60 years, they were roughly 83% male. About 40% of patients had received prior checkpoint inhibitor therapy. In three patients, partial responses were observed, one with hepatocellular carcinoma and two with cutaneous melanoma.

The germline V and J ends were trimmed by 5 bases and 0 bases, with 11 bases remaining between them. The CDR3 loop spans 15 amino acids. Germline loops: CDR1 MNHNY, CDR2 SVGAGI (reference sequence). The repertoire was sequenced with immunoSEQ multiplex PCR; TCRdb's copy has only in-frame clones and lacks some. This table has 59,000 or so clones, less than 85% appearing once. This TCR came from an adult with an advanced solid tumor such as melanoma, head and neck, liver or kidney cancer. V usage is TRBV6-6 and J usage is TRBJ1-3, with TRBD1 as a possible D gene (5 bases). This specimen consisted of CD4+ or CD8+ T cells sorted from blood, obtained in a trial of the OX40 agonist ivuxolimab. The CDR3 reads CASSRDVRSGNTIYF. The CDR3, as DNA: TGTGCCAGCAGTCGGGACGTTCGCTCTGGAAACACCATATATTTT.